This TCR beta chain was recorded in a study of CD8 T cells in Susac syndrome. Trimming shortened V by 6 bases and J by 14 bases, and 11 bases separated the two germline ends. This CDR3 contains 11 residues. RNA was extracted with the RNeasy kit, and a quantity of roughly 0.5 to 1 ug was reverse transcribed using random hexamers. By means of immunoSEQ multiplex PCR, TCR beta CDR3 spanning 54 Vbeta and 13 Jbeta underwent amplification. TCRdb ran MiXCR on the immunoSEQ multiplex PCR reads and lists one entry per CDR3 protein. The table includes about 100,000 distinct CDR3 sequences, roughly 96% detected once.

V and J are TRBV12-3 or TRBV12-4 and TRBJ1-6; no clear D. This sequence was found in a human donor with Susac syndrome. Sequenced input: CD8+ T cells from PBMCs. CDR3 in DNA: TGTGCCAGCAGCCCGGGATTATCCCTCCACTTT. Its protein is CASSPGLSLHF.